The 19 T cell receptor beta chains below were found in one sample sequenced in a study of T cells after yellow fever vaccination. TCRdb re-called the 5' RACE reads through MiXCR, storing one row per CDR3 protein. Counted here are roughly 340,000 distinct CDR3 sequences, roughly 4.3% occurring once; the ten biggest clones make up roughly a quarter. The source material was PBMCs, sampled 5 days after the yellow fever booster vaccination. The receptors originated from a young man who received the YFV17D yellow fever vaccine.

This clonotype showed up many times. The chain is built from TRBV5-1 and TRBJ2-3; D perhaps matches TRBD2 (5 bases). CDR1 is SGHRS, CDR2 YFSETQ, per germline. The CDR3 covers 14 residues. V lost 1 base and J lost 4, with 10 bases in between. Here the CDR3 reads CASSLLATPDTQYF. The CDR3 coding sequence is TGCGCCAGCAGCTTGCTAGCCACCCCAGATACGCAGTATTTT.

The rearrangement links TRBV6-1 to TRBJ2-2; a weak D match, TRBD1 (5 bases). Trimming removed 6 bases from V and 4 bases from J, with 12 bases in between. The V gene's germline CDR1 is MNHNS and CDR2 SASEGT. This CDR3 is 14 amino acids long. In nucleotides, the CDR3 is TGTGCCAGCAGCCCGACAGAGCTCACCGGGGAGCTGTTTTTT. This codes for CASSPTELTGELFF.

The sample holds a few counts of this clonotype. The chain uses TRBV10-3 and TRBJ2-3; 7 bases align to TRBD2. V shed 9 bases and J 1 base; nucleotides not matched to a gene: 13. The CDR3 totals 16 residues. Germline CDR1 ENHRY, CDR2 SYGVKD. The DNA of the CDR3 is TGTGCCATGTCCCAGGGAGGGAGGGGCGGCACAGATACGCAGTATTTT. Amino acids: CAMSQGGRGGTDTQYF.

This sequence joins TRBV6-5 and TRBJ1-1; 8 positions match TRBD1. Per germline, CDR1 MNHEY and CDR2 SVGAGI. The CDR3 sequence is 15 residues long. Losses at the gene ends were 2 bases for V and 5 bases for J; bases not matched to a gene: 7. CDR3: CASSYDDRGGTEAFF. The CDR3, as DNA: TGTGCCAGCAGTTACGACGACAGGGGTGGGACTGAAGCTTTCTTT.

J is TRBJ2-5 and V is TRBV5-1; D may be TRBD1 (5 bases). Trimming took 4 bases from V and 7 from J, leaving 17 bases between them. Germline loops: CDR1 SGHRS, CDR2 YFSETQ. This CDR3 has 14 residues. The CDR3 bases are TGCGCCAGCAGCCTGGGGCGGTCGGAAGGGACCCAGTACTTC. Translating gives CASSLGRSEGTQYF.

This clonotype was counted many times. CDR3: CASSLDWGSGEQYF. DNA of the CDR3: TGCGCCAGCAGCTTGGATTGGGGCTCTGGGGAGCAGTACTTC. J is TRBJ2-7 and V is TRBV5-1, with D possibly being TRBD1 (5 bases). Germline V gives CDR1 SGHRS, CDR2 YFSETQ. The CDR3 extends over 14 amino acids. Trimming shortened V by 0 bases and J by 7 bases, and 14 bases separated the two germline ends.

This clonotype showed up many times. The V call is TRBV7-2, the J call TRBJ1-2; 7 bases are a match to TRBD1. The CDR3 spans 13 residues. Looked up from germline, CDR1 is SGHTA and CDR2 is FQGNSA. The V gene end was trimmed by 5 bases and the J gene end by 8 bases; junction bases not matched to a gene: 8. The CDR3 here is CASSPRQGGGYTF. CDR3 DNA: TGTGCCAGCAGCCCAAGACAGGGTGGGGGCTACACCTTC.

This clonotype was detected ten times or more. V and J are TRBV6-2 or TRBV6-3 and TRBJ2-5, with 9 nucleotides matching TRBD1. The CDR3 totals 15 residues. Unmatched junction bases numbered 8, after V lost 4 bases and J lost 5 bases. Per germline, CDR1 MNHEY and CDR2 SVGEGT. CDR3 nucleotide sequence: TGTGCCAGCAGTTGGAGGGACAGGGCGGAGGAGACCCAGTACTTC. Protein product: CASSWRDRAEETQYF.

The rearrangement uses TRBV18 and TRBJ1-2; maybe TRBD1 (6 bases). The length of the CDR3 is 13 residues. V was shortened by 6 bases and J by 4 bases, with 12 bases between the two germline ends. Germline-derived CDR1 and CDR2 are KGHSH and LQKENI. CDR3 region: CASSPGGSYGYTF. The CDR3, as DNA: TGTGCCAGCTCGCCGGGGGGCAGCTATGGCTACACCTTC.

This clonotype was detected only a few times. This chain links TRBV27 with TRBJ2-2; 9 positions agree with TRBD1. The CDR3 loop spans 16 amino acids. Trimming took 8 bases from V and 4 from J; bases not matched to a gene: 11. CDR1 and CDR2 from the germline V gene are MNHEY and SMNVEV (reference sequence). The CDR3: CASGLPGQGITGELFF. DNA for the CDR3: TGTGCCAGCGGTCTCCCGGGACAGGGAATCACCGGGGAGCTGTTTTTT.

The sample holds many counts of this clonotype. V usage is TRBV7-2 and J usage is TRBJ1-1; 8 bases are a match to TRBD1. V lost 3 bases and J lost 4; bases outside the gene matches: 1. The germline V gene has CDR1 SGHTA and CDR2 FQGNSA. The CDR3 totals 13 residues. This chain's CDR3 is CASSFDRGTEAFF. The CDR3 DNA sequence: TGTGCCAGCAGCTTCGACAGGGGCACTGAAGCTTTCTTT.

This clonotype was counted many times. This sequence joins TRBV24-1 and TRBJ1-1, with D possibly TRBD1 on 5 matching bases. Germline values: CDR1 KGHDR, CDR2 SFDVKD. V dropped 3 bases and J dropped 11 bases, with 9 bases sitting between them. CDR3 size: 11 residues. DNA of the CDR3: TGTGCCACCAGTGATGGGACGAGTGCTTTCTTT. Its translation: CATSDGTSAFF.

V and J are TRBV5-6 and TRBJ2-7, with D unresolved. V was pared by 7 bases and J by 0 bases, with 11 bases between. This CDR3 contains 13 residues. Germline-derived CDR1 and CDR2 are SGHDT and YYEEEE. Written as DNA, the CDR3 is TGTGCCAGCCGACGGCGGAACTCCTACGAGCAGTACTTC. Translation gives CASRRRNSYEQYF.

In its sample, this clonotype was seen a few times. The gene calls are TRBV7-8 and TRBJ1-4, with D uncertain. The germline gives CDR1 SGHVS, CDR2 FQNEAQ. The CDR3 covers 15 residues. V gave up 3 bases and J gave up 7 bases, with 15 bases separating them. In DNA form, the CDR3 reads TGTGCCAGCAGCTTGTTCGGCAATCGGGTTGAAAAACTGTTTTTT. This sequence encodes CASSLFGNRVEKLFF.

The sample holds many counts of this clonotype. The chain is built from TRBV3-1 and TRBJ2-1; D unclear. The CDR3 has 12 amino acids. The ends were cut back, 1 base at V and 9 bases at J, with 7 bases in the middle. The germline gives CDR1 LGHDT, CDR2 YNNKEL (reference sequence). In nucleotides, the CDR3 is TGTGCCAGCAGCCAAGTGGGTGGTGAGCAGTTCTTC. Encoded protein: CASSQVGGEQFF.

The J gene is TRBJ2-5, the V gene TRBV19; D is unclear. V was cut by 4 bases and J by 5 bases, with 11 bases left in between. Germline CDR1 LNHDA, CDR2 SQIVND (reference sequence). CDR3 length: 13 amino acids. The chain's CDR3 is CASSSHPAETQYF. The CDR3 bases are TGTGCCAGTAGTAGTCATCCAGCCGAGACCCAGTACTTC.

On this clonotype itself: An end of the junction does not agree with germline; a read error may underlie this. This chain connects TRBV7-7 to TRBJ2-6; D perhaps matches TRBD2 (6 bases). The CDR3 sequence is 17 residues long. CDR1 and CDR2 (germline): SSHAT, FNYEAQ (reference sequence). The CDR3, as DNA: TGTGCTAGCAGCCACCCTGTGCGGGGCTCTGGGGCCAACGTCCTGACTTTC. Amino acid sequence: CASSHPVRGSGANVLTF. Full variable domain (outside the CDR3, taken from reference TRBV7-7 and TRBJ2-6): GAGVSQSPRYKVTKRGQDVTLRCDPISSHATLYWYQQALGQGPEFLTYFNYEAQPDKSGLPSDRFSAERPEGSISTLTIQRTEQRDSAMYRCASSHPVRGSGANVLTFGAGSRLTVL.

The table lists this clonotype with a few counts. V is TRBV5-1 and J is TRBJ1-5; D uncertain. CDR3 size: 15 residues. The V gene lost 4 bases and the J gene lost 0 bases, with 11 bases spanning the gap. The germline CDR1 and CDR2 sequences are SGHRS and YFSETQ. CDR3 DNA sequence: TGCGCCAGCAGCCCGACTCAGTATAGCAATCAGCCCCAGCATTTT. Translation gives CASSPTQYSNQPQHF.

This clonotype was detected ten times or more. The chain carries TRBV20-1 and TRBJ2-3; D possibly matches TRBD1 or TRBD2 (5 bases each). The germline V and J ends were trimmed by 6 bases and 2 bases, with 18 bases remaining between them. This CDR3 comprises 15 residues. Germline V lookup: CDR1 DFQATT, CDR2 SNEGSKA (reference sequence). CDR3 protein: CSAATPGDVTDTQYF. The CDR3 nucleotides are TGCAGTGCCGCTACCCCCGGGGACGTCACAGATACGCAGTATTTT.